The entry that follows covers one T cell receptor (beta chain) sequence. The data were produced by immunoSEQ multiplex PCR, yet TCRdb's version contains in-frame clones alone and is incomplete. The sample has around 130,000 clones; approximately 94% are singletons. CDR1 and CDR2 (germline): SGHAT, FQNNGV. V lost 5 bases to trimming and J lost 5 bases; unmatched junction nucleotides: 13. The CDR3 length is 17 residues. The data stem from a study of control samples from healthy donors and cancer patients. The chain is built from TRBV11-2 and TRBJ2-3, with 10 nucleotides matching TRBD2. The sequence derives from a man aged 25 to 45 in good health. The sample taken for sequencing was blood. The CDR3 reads CASSRRGAGGRGDTQYF. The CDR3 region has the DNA TGTGCCAGCAGCCGCCGAGGAGCGGGGGGGCGGGGAGATACGCAGTATTTT.